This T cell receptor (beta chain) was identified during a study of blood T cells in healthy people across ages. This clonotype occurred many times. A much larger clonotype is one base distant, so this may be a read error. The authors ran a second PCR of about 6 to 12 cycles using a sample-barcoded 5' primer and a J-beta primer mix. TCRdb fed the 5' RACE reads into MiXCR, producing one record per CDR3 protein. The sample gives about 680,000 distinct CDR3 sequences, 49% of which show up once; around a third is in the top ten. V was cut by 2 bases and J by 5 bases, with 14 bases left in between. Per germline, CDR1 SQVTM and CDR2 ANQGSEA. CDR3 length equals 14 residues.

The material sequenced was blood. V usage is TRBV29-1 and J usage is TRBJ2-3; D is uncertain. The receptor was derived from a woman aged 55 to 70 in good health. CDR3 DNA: TGCAGCGTTGAAAGTCGAGTTATCGGAGATACGCAGTATTTT. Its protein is CSVESRVIGDTQYF.